The 27 T cell receptor beta chains below all came from one sample that was sequenced in a study of brain T cells in children with intractable seizures. Time point specified: blood from clinic visit 5 months post-surgery; TSC patient then seizure free. Method: immunoSEQ multiplex PCR; TCRdb's copy keeps in-frame clones and lacks some. The sample lists 340,000 or so clones, nearly 95% occurring once. This specimen consisted of peripheral blood, obtained roughly 5 months after surgery. The receptors derive from a boy younger than two with tuberous sclerosis and intractable seizures.

This chain uses TRBV7-9 with TRBJ1-4, with a possible D match to TRBD1 (6 bases). V lost 1 base, J lost 0 bases, and 12 bases lay in between. Germline V gene data show CDR1 as SEHNR and CDR2 as FQNEAQ (reference sequence). CDR3 length equals 17 residues. The CDR3 protein is CASSLERDITTNEKLFF. The CDR3 nucleotides read TGTGCCAGCAGCTTAGAACGGGACATTACAACTAATGAAAAACTGTTTTTT.

The chain couples TRBV7-9 to TRBJ1-6, with D uncertain. V was cut by 0 bases and J by 9 bases, with 6 bases left in between. Germline V CDR1 and CDR2: SEHNR, FQNEAQ (reference sequence). The CDR3 is 13 amino acids. This CDR3 is CASSLALVSPLHF. DNA for the CDR3: TGTGCCAGCAGCTTAGCGTTGGTTTCACCCCTCCACTTT.

The rearrangement joins TRBV10-3 to TRBJ1-1; D call uncertain. The CDR3 length is 13 residues. Trimming took off 4 bases at V and 0 bases at J, with 6 bases between the two ends. Germline V gene lookup returns CDR1 ENHRY and CDR2 SYGVKD. This CDR3 reads CAISVVLNTEAFF. CDR3 in DNA: TGTGCCATCAGTGTTGTCTTGAACACTGAAGCTTTCTTT.

The chain has TRBV5-6 and TRBJ2-3; the D call may be TRBD1 or TRBD2 (5 bases each). Germline V lookup: CDR1 SGHDT, CDR2 YYEEEE. Trimming stripped 2 bases from V and 3 bases from J, with 10 bases between. This CDR3 has 14 residues. CDR3 residues: CASSFGTDTDTQYF. DNA for the CDR3: TGTGCCAGCAGCTTCGGGACGGATACAGATACGCAGTATTTT.

The V and J genes are TRBV12-3 or TRBV12-4 and TRBJ2-7; D may be TRBD1 (6 bases). The CDR3 spans 13 residues. V gave up 7 bases and J gave up 5 bases, with 15 bases separating them. The CDR3 DNA reads TGTGCCAGCAACCTGGGGGCGGAGCACGAGCAGTACTTC. It yields the protein CASNLGAEHEQYF.

CDR3 sequence (DNA): TGTGCCAGCAGTGATCTGGGAGGAGAGACCCAGTACTTC. Translating it yields CASSDLGGETQYF. V gene TRBV2 combines with J gene TRBJ2-5; TRBD2 might be the D (6 bases). With 3 bases removed from V and 4 bases from J, the gap between germline ends came to 9 bases. The germline V gene has CDR1 SNHLY and CDR2 FYNNEI. The CDR3 spans 13 residues.

The chain is built from TRBV12-3 or TRBV12-4 and TRBJ2-1; no firm D call. The CDR3 is 13 residues long. V was pared by 3 bases and J by 10 bases, with 13 bases between. The CDR3 coding sequence is TGTGCCAGCAGTTTTGGACCGGGTCGAGAGCAGTTCTTC. Translating it yields CASSFGPGREQFF.

The chain is built from TRBV27 and TRBJ1-6, with a weak D call TRBD1 (6 bases). V was cut by 0 bases and J by 6 bases, with 6 bases left in between. The CDR3 covers 14 residues. Germline CDR1 and CDR2: MNHEY and SMNVEV (reference sequence). The CDR3 region has the DNA TGTGCCAGCAGTTTATCAGGGGGTAATTCACCCCTCCACTTT. Residues: CASSLSGGNSPLHF.

The V gene is TRBV5-1, the J gene TRBJ1-1; unclear D gene. Trimming cost V 6 bases and J 5 bases, with 8 bases left between them. The CDR3 has 11 amino acids. The germline V gene encodes CDR1 SGHRS and CDR2 YFSETQ. The CDR3: CASMGETEAFF. Written as DNA, the CDR3 is TGCGCCAGCATGGGCGAGACTGAAGCTTTCTTT.

The rearrangement uses TRBV24-1 and TRBJ2-1, with D perhaps matching TRBD2 (5 bases). In germline, CDR1 is KGHDR, CDR2 SFDVKD. This CDR3 spans 15 amino acids. V was pared by 5 bases and J by 0 bases, with 10 bases between. The CDR3 nucleotides are TGTGCCACCAGTGCTCGGGGTCTCTCCTACAATGAGCAGTTCTTC. Translating it yields CATSARGLSYNEQFF.

The rearrangement uses TRBV12-3 or TRBV12-4 and TRBJ1-5, with D perhaps TRBD1 (5 bases). The CDR3 consists of 13 residues. Trimming removed 4 bases from V and 5 bases from J, with 9 bases in between. CDR3 in amino acids: CASSYGGDQPQHF. Here the CDR3 DNA reads TGTGCCAGCAGTTATGGGGGAGATCAGCCCCAGCATTTT.

The V and J genes are TRBV6-4 and TRBJ1-1; 8 nucleotides line up with TRBD1. The V gene's germline CDR1 is MRHNA and CDR2 SNTAGT. The length of the CDR3 is 14 residues. Germline trimming cut 6 bases from V and 4 bases from J; bases unmatched to any gene: 7. The CDR3, as DNA: TGTGCCAGCAGCCAAACAGGGGGAGGCACTGAAGCTTTCTTT. Encoded protein: CASSQTGGGTEAFF.

This clone was counted a few times. DNA of the CDR3: TGTGCCAGCAGCATTTCAGGACAGGGAAATTCACCCCTCCACTTT. It yields the protein CASSISGQGNSPLHF. This sequence joins TRBV3-1 (or the pseudogene TRBV3-2) and TRBJ1-6, with 8 positions matching TRBD1. The CDR3 spans 15 residues. CDR1 LGHDT and CDR2 YNNKEL come from the germline V gene (reference sequence). V trimming: 5 bases; J trimming: 7 bases; junction bases outside the gene matches: 7.

This chain uses TRBV5-1 with TRBJ1-2; D might be TRBD1 (5 bases). CDR1 is SGHRS, CDR2 YFSETQ, per germline. V gave up 5 bases and J gave up 4 bases, with 30 bases separating them. The CDR3 is 19 amino acids. The CDR3 sequence is CASRPGQESYGALFYGYTF. CDR3 bases: TGCGCCAGCAGGCCTGGGCAGGAATCCTACGGGGCGCTCTTCTATGGCTACACCTTC.

The gene calls are TRBV20-1 and TRBJ2-7; D may be TRBD2 (6 bases). This CDR3 contains 15 residues. V lost 3 bases, J lost 0 bases, and 15 bases lay in between. Germline V gene data show CDR1 as DFQATT and CDR2 as SNEGSKA (reference sequence). CDR3 in DNA: TGCAGTGCTAGTTCTCTAGCGCAGAGCTCCTACGAGCAGTACTTC. Encoded protein: CSASSLAQSSYEQYF.

The chain employs TRBV5-5 and TRBJ2-5, with TRBD1 identical over 8 bases. CDR3 length equals 14 residues. Germline-derived CDR1 and CDR2 are SGHKS and YYEKEE (reference sequence). Trimming took 3 bases from V and 7 from J; bases not matched to a gene: 8. The CDR3 DNA reads as TGTGCCAGCAGCTCGCGGACAGGGCCCAGGACCCAGTACTTC. This codes for CASSSRTGPRTQYF.

This sequence joins TRBV12-5 and TRBJ2-4; tentative D call: TRBD1 (5 bases). The germline gives CDR1 LGHNT, CDR2 FRNRAP. The CDR3 runs 17 residues. Deletions cut 9 bases from V and 0 bases from J, with 21 bases between. CDR3 nucleotides: TGTGCTAGCACGTCGGACATTGAAGGGGTAGCCAAAAACATTCAGTACTTC. This encodes CASTSDIEGVAKNIQYF. The entire variable domain, with the rest obtained from reference TRBV12-5 and TRBJ2-4, is as follows: DARVTQTPRHKVTEMGQEVTMRCQPILGHNTVFWYRQTMMQGLELLAYFRNRAPLDDSGMPKDRFSAEMPDATLATLKIQPSEPRDSAVYFCASTSDIEGVAKNIQYFGAGTRLSVL.

The CDR3 sequence: CAIRIRADNEQFF. The CDR3 DNA reads as TGTGCCATCAGGATCCGAGCCGACAATGAGCAGTTCTTC. The V gene is TRBV6-1, the J gene TRBJ2-1; D is uncertain. The CDR3 runs to 13 residues. The V end lost 10 bases, the J end lost 5 bases, and 15 bases lay between the germline ends. Germline assignment: CDR1 MNHNS and CDR2 SASEGT.

This sequence joins TRBV13 and TRBJ2-3; 8 bases are a match to TRBD2. Germline V gene sequence: CDR1 PRHDT, CDR2 FYEKMQ (reference sequence). The trim removed 5 bases at V and 2 bases at J, leaving 12 bases unmatched. CDR3 size: 17 residues. In DNA form, the CDR3 reads TGTGCCAGCAGCCTACGTCGGGGGGGCCTTATCACAGATACGCAGTATTTT. Translation: CASSLRRGGLITDTQYF.

The J gene is TRBJ1-2, the V gene TRBV6-5, with a weak D call TRBD1 (5 bases). There are 15 residues in the CDR3. V lost 2 bases to trimming and J lost 5 bases, with 15 bases between them. CDR1 is MNHEY and CDR2 is SVGAGI in the germline V gene. The chain's CDR3 is CASSYLGRRNYGYTF. CDR3 DNA sequence: TGTGCCAGCAGTTACCTGGGACGCAGGAATTATGGCTACACCTTC.

The chain is built from TRBV5-1 and TRBJ1-5, with 7 bases identical to TRBD1. J gave up 6 bases and V 0 bases, and 3 bases lay outside the gene matches. The CDR3 has 14 amino acids. In germline, CDR1 is SGHRS, CDR2 YFSETQ. The CDR3 protein is CASSLESGGQPQHF. CDR3 DNA: TGCGCCAGCAGCTTGGAATCAGGGGGTCAGCCCCAGCATTTT.

This rearrangement joins TRBV19 to TRBJ2-4; no definite D call. The CDR3 sequence is 16 residues long. V lost 7 bases to trimming and J lost 0 bases, with 16 bases between them. Germline V gene sequence: CDR1 LNHDA, CDR2 SQIVND (reference sequence). In DNA, the CDR3 is TGTGCCAGTATGGGCGGATTCCTACTAGCCAAAAACATTCAGTACTTC. Protein product: CASMGGFLLAKNIQYF.

The V and J genes are TRBV10-3 and TRBJ2-2; no definite D call. The ends were cut back, 0 bases at V and 3 bases at J, with 5 bases in the middle. Germline values: CDR1 ENHRY, CDR2 SYGVKD. The CDR3 covers 14 residues. As DNA, the CDR3 is TGTGCCATCAGTGAGTCTGGGGACACCGGGGAGCTGTTTTTT. It translates to CAISESGDTGELFF.

The rearrangement uses TRBV7-4 and TRBJ1-2; D is ambiguous. Germline V gives CDR1 SGHVT, CDR2 SQSDAQ. Between the trimmed V and J ends, which lost 0 bases and 8 bases, there was a span of 13 bases. The length of the CDR3 is 14 residues. The CDR3 DNA reads TGTGCCAGCAGCTTAGCTGGGAAGGAGTGGGGCTACACCTTC. Residues: CASSLAGKEWGYTF.

The gene calls are TRBV6-5 and TRBJ2-1; D unresolved. Trimming removed 3 bases at V and 2 bases at J, with 5 bases between. This CDR3 is built from 13 residues. The V gene's germline CDR1 is MNHEY and CDR2 SVGAGI. CDR3 sequence (DNA): TGTGCCAGCAGTTATAGTCCCTACAATGAGCAGTTCTTC. It translates to CASSYSPYNEQFF.

The DNA of the CDR3 is TGTGCCAGCAGTTTTTGGGTTGGGATCTCTGGAAACACCATATATTTT. Translated, it gives CASSFWVGISGNTIYF. The chain couples TRBV28 to TRBJ1-3; D gene uncertain. Germline V gene sequence: CDR1 MDHEN, CDR2 SYDVKM. The CDR3 covers 16 residues. Between the trimmed V and J ends, which lost 3 bases and 0 bases, there was a span of 12 bases.

The V and J genes are TRBV10-1 and TRBJ2-1; D unclear. The CDR3 contains 14 residues. The V gene's germline CDR1 is WNHNN and CDR2 SYGVQD (reference sequence). Trimming removed 2 bases at V and 7 bases at J, with 12 bases between. CDR3 in DNA: TGCGCCAGCAGTGAGGTCGAGAGTAGGAATGAGCAGTTCTTC. Translated: CASSEVESRNEQFF.